What follows are 11 T cell receptor beta chains derived from one specimen sequenced in a study of immune reconstitution after stem cell transplant in scleroderma. TCRdb reanalysed the RT-PCR reads using MiXCR and keeps one entry per CDR3 protein. The sample consists of 1,500 to 2,500 distinct CDR3 sequences, about a sixth of them appearing once. Specimen collection occurred before or after autologous hematopoietic stem cell transplantation (not recorded which). The receptor source for this set is a female donor with systemic sclerosis.

Sample share makes this clonotype medium-sized (0.01 to 0.1%). The gene calls are TRBV6-2 or TRBV6-3 and TRBJ2-1, with D perhaps TRBD1 (10 bases). With 6 bases removed from V and 7 bases from J, the gap between germline ends came to 28 bases. Per the germline V gene, CDR1 is MNHEY and CDR2 is SVGEGT. The CDR3 totals 18 residues. The CDR3 region is CASRTGQGIAGVSNEQFF. The CDR3 DNA sequence: TGTGCCAGCAGGACGGGACAGGGGATAGCGGGGGTTTCGAATGAGCAGTTCTTC.

This clonotype is labeled medium-sized. This chain joins TRBV5-1 and TRBJ2-1; tentatively, D is TRBD2 (6 bases). V shed 2 bases and J shed 4 bases, with 7 bases lying between them. Germline assignment: CDR1 SGHRS and CDR2 YFSETQ. The CDR3 length is 13 residues. The CDR3 coding sequence is TGCGCCAGCAGCTTCCGGGGGTACAATGAGCAGTTCTTC. Its translation is CASSFRGYNEQFF. The full variable domain, completed using reference TRBV5-1 and TRBJ2-1, is KAGVTQTPRYLIKTRGQQVTLSCSPISGHRSVSWYQQTPGQGLQFLFEYFSETQRNKGNFPGRFSGRQFSNSRSEMNVSTLELGDSALYLCASSFRGYNEQFFGPGTRLTVL.

The CDR3 sequence is CASRGLARYGGELFF. The CDR3 DNA sequence: TGTGCCAGCAGGGGACTAGCTCGGTACGGCGGGGAGCTGTTTTTT. The chain recombines TRBV2 with TRBJ2-2; the match to TRBD2 covers 9 bases. Unmatched junction bases numbered 9, after V lost 6 bases and J lost 7 bases. This CDR3 is 15 amino acids long. Germline V lookup: CDR1 SNHLY, CDR2 FYNNEI.

This clonotype was picked up a small number of times. This sequence joins TRBV7-2 and TRBJ2-7; D gene uncertain. Between the trimmed V and J ends, which lost 5 bases and 2 bases, there was a span of 13 bases. The CDR3 covers 14 residues. The germline gives CDR1 SGHTA, CDR2 FQGNSA. DNA for the CDR3: TGTGCCAGCAGCCCTACTTTCCAGACCTACGAGCAGTACTTC. Translating gives CASSPTFQTYEQYF.

There are a few counts of this clonotype. The J gene is TRBJ1-5, the V gene TRBV19; 7 nucleotides agree with TRBD1. The trim removed 5 bases at V and 1 base at J, leaving 8 bases unmatched. CDR3 length: 16 residues. Per the germline V gene, CDR1 is LNHDA and CDR2 is SQIVND (reference sequence). The CDR3, as DNA: TGTGCCAGTAGTCCCGTCCAGGGGGTGAGCAATCAGCCCCAGCATTTT. This sequence encodes CASSPVQGVSNQPQHF.

This clonotype is categorized as medium-sized. The rearrangement joins TRBV20-1 to TRBJ2-1; 9 bases are shared with TRBD1. The junction had 4 bases not matched to a gene; V was cut back by 6 bases and J by 7 bases. Germline V gives CDR1 DFQATT, CDR2 SNEGSKA (reference sequence). This CDR3 contains 12 residues. The DNA of the CDR3 is TGCAGTGCGGGACAGGGAGCGAATGAGCAGTTCTTC. The encoded protein is CSAGQGANEQFF.

For this clonotype: Being one base from a much bigger clone, this may be a read error. The chain has TRBV9 and TRBJ1-4; weak D call: TRBD1 (5 bases). This CDR3 has 16 residues. Per germline, CDR1 SGDLS and CDR2 YYNGEE. V lost 2 bases, J lost 2 bases, and 13 bases lay in between. CDR3 protein: CASSVSGYPTNEKLFF. In DNA form, the CDR3 reads TGTGCCAGCAGCGTCTCAGGGTATCCGACTAATGAAAAACTGTTTTTT.

This clonotype occurred many times. The rearrangement links TRBV20-1 to TRBJ2-7; D not resolved. CDR3 length: 10 residues. Germline assignment: CDR1 DFQATT and CDR2 SNEGSKA (reference sequence). With 5 bases removed from V and 4 bases from J, the gap between germline ends came to 6 bases. The CDR3 spells CSAANYEQYF. As DNA, the CDR3 is TGCAGTGCTGCAAATTACGAGCAGTACTTC.

This clonotype is classed as medium-sized (0.01 to 0.1%). This chain joins TRBV7-6 and TRBJ2-2, with TRBD2 matching 13 bases. Germline trimming cut 5 bases from V and 0 bases from J; bases unmatched to any gene: 6. Germline V CDR1 and CDR2: SGHVS, FNYEAQ. This CDR3 contains 18 residues. The CDR3 spells CASSLAGLAGTNTGELFF. For the CDR3, the DNA is TGTGCCAGCAGCCTCGCGGGACTAGCGGGGACGAACACCGGGGAGCTGTTTTTT.

This clonotype was recorded at least ten times. This chain connects TRBV7-2 to TRBJ2-2; D is possibly TRBD1 or TRBD2 (5 bases each). This CDR3 has 20 amino acids. V lost 2 bases, J lost 4 bases, and 26 bases lay in between. Germline V gene data show CDR1 as SGHTA and CDR2 as FQGNSA. CDR3 sequence (DNA): TGTGCCAGCAGCTTAATCGGGACGTCCTGGGGGTCACGTCCCACCGGGGAGCTGTTTTTT. This codes for CASSLIGTSWGSRPTGELFF.

Relative to its sample, this clonotype is medium-sized. The chain employs TRBV11-2 and TRBJ1-6; D possibly corresponds to TRBD1 (5 bases). This CDR3 contains 16 residues. Trimming shortened V by 1 base and J by 7 bases, and 14 bases separated the two germline ends. Germline V gene data show CDR1 as SGHAT and CDR2 as FQNNGV. The CDR3 reads CASSLGRWGINSPLHF. CDR3 DNA: TGTGCCAGCAGCTTAGGAAGGTGGGGCATCAATTCACCCCTCCACTTT.